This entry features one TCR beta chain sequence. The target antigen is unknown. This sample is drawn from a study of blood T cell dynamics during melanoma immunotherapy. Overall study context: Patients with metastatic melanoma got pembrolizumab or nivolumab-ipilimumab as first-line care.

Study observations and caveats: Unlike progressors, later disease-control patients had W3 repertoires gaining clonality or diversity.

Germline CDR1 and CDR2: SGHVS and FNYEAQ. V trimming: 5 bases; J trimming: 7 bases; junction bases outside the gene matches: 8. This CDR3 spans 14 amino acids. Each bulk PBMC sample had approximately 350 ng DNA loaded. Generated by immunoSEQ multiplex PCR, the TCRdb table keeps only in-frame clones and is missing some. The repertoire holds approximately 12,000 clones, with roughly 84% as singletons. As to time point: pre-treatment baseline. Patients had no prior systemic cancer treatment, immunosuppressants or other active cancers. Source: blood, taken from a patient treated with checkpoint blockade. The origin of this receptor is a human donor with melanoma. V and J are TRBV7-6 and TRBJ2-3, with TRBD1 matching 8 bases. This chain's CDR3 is CASSPRQGTNTQYF. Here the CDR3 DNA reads TGTGCCAGCAGCCCTAGACAGGGGACGAATACGCAGTATTTT.